This is a list of T cell receptor beta chains from one sample in a study of shared clonotypes between healthy human individuals. TCRdb's copy holds only in-frame clones and misses some; the assay was immunoSEQ multiplex PCR. There are about 450,000 clones in the sample; about four fifths occur only once, and roughly an eighth lies in the top ten. The sample was PBMCs. All receptors come from a middle-aged woman in good health. Some clones in this sample may be carry-over from other donors' samples. CDR3s include the opening cysteine and the closing phenylalanine or tryptophan. The order of the fields is clone size, V gene, D gene, J gene, CDR3 protein, CDR3 DNA. A D gene is named only where the DNA matches it firmly. Size values are once, few and many counts, or a class for expanded clones, and some rows have none.

>NA|TRBV7-6|NA|TRBJ2-7
CASSLGARDSYEQYF
TGTGCCAGCAGCTTAGGGGCCAGGGATTCCTACGAGCAGTACTTC
>NA|TRBV5-5|NA|TRBJ2-7
CASSAQLEQYF
TGTGCCAGCAGCGCACAGCTCGAGCAGTACTTC
>NA|TRBV7-6|TRBD1|TRBJ2-1
CASSWDRGQGWSEQFF
TGTGCCAGCAGCTGGGACCGTGGACAGGGTTGGAGTGAGCAGTTCTTC
>NA|TRBV10-2|TRBD2|TRBJ2-1
CASSPLRSSGRSSYNEQFF
TGCGCCAGCAGCCCCCTCCGATCTAGCGGAAGAAGCTCCTACAATGAGCAGTTCTTC
>NA|TRBV7-2|NA|TRBJ2-1
CASSPDRIYNEQFF
TGTGCCAGCAGCCCGGACAGAATCTACAATGAGCAGTTCTTC
>NA|TRBV7-9|TRBD1|TRBJ2-2
CASSSGTEGHGELFF
TGTGCCAGCAGCTCTGGGACAGAGGGGCACGGGGAGCTGTTTTTT
>NA|TRBV15|NA|TRBJ2-1
CATRLRGSYNEQFF
TGTGCCACCAGGCTCAGGGGCTCCTACAATGAGCAGTTCTTC
>NA|TRBV7-9|TRBD2|TRBJ2-7
CASSSSAGRAGGPYEQYF
TGTGCCAGCAGCTCCTCCGCGGGGCGAGCGGGGGGGCCCTACGAGCAGTACTTC
>NA|TRBV27|NA|TRBJ2-3
CASSLSRPSTDTQYF
TGTGCCAGCAGTTTATCGCGGCCCAGCACAGATACGCAGTATTTT
>once|TRBV2|NA|TRBJ2-1
CASSGQGPSNEQFF
TGTGCCAGCAGTGGTCAGGGGCCAAGCAATGAGCAGTTCTTC
>NA|TRBV11-3|NA|TRBJ2-1
CASSLGRTSGEQFF
TGTGCCAGCAGCTTAGGAAGGACGAGCGGTGAGCAGTTCTTC
>NA|TRBV28|NA|TRBJ1-1
CASSVPGAGGTEAFF
TGTGCCAGCAGTGTCCCCGGTGCGGGGGGCACTGAAGCTTTCTTT
>NA|TRBV19|NA|TRBJ1-2
CASTAPGRRNGYTF
TGTGCCAGTACCGCGCCAGGGCGAAGGAATGGCTACACCTTC
>NA|TRBV30|TRBD1|TRBJ1-4
CAWSRDRLATNEKLFF
TGTGCCTGGAGTCGGGACAGGCTTGCAACTAATGAAAAACTGTTTTTT
>NA|TRBV28|TRBD2|TRBJ2-1
CASSPPPGTSGRNEQFF
TGTGCCAGCAGTCCGCCCCCCGGGACTAGCGGGAGGAATGAGCAGTTCTTC
>NA|TRBV11-2|TRBD2|TRBJ2-1
CASSFGTSGRPSYNEQFF
TGTGCCAGCAGCTTCGGGACTAGCGGGAGACCCTCCTACAATGAGCAGTTCTTC
>NA|TRBV19|NA|TRBJ1-1
CASSYRDITESFF
TGTGCCAGTAGTTACCGGGACATTACAGAATCTTTCTTT
>NA|TRBV2|TRBD2|TRBJ2-1
CASTLAGSGSVEQFF
TGTGCCAGCACCTTAGCAGGGAGCGGGAGTGTTGAGCAGTTCTTC
>once|TRBV19|NA|TRBJ1-2
CASISPSNYGYTF
TGTGCCAGTATTTCCCCATCCAACTATGGCTACACCTTC
>NA|TRBV7-8|NA|TRBJ1-1
CASSLSPFRAEAFF
TGTGCCAGCAGCTTAAGTCCTTTTCGGGCTGAAGCTTTCTTT
>NA|TRBV7-2|TRBD2|TRBJ2-7
CASSLGGLATYEQYF
TGTGCCAGCAGCTTAGGTGGACTAGCCACCTACGAGCAGTACTTC
>few|TRBV10-3|NA|TRBJ2-1
CAISESIQRPNEQFF
TGTGCCATCAGTGAGTCGATCCAGCGGCCCAATGAGCAGTTCTTC
>few|TRBV7-8|NA|TRBJ2-7
CASSLGRGNEQYF
TGTGCCAGCAGCTTGGGCCGGGGCAACGAGCAGTACTTC
>once|TRBV11-1|TRBD2|TRBJ2-5
CASSLAPRGGRETQYF
TGTGCCAGCAGCTTAGCCCCCCGGGGGGGCAGGGAGACCCAGTACTTC
>NA|TRBV18|NA|TRBJ2-3
CASSQDPWGRPDTQYF
TGTGCCAGCTCACAAGACCCTTGGGGGCGCCCAGATACGCAGTATTTT
>NA|TRBV5-4|TRBD2|TRBJ2-5
CASSNGGKESAGGETQYF
TGTGCCAGCAGCAATGGTGGAAAGGAGAGTGCGGGGGGAGAGACCCAGTACTTC
>few|TRBV5-8|TRBD2|TRBJ2-5
CASSTYLAGGRETQYF
TGTGCCAGCAGCACCTATCTAGCGGGAGGACGGGAGACCCAGTACTTC
>NA|TRBV9|NA|TRBJ2-7
CASSVGSSYEQYF
TGTGCCAGCAGCGTAGGCAGCTCCTACGAGCAGTACTTC
>once|TRBV11-3|TRBD2|TRBJ2-1
CASSLGRGSYNEQFF
TGTGCCAGCAGCCTCGGGAGGGGCTCCTACAATGAGCAGTTCTTC
>few|TRBV19|TRBD1|TRBJ1-1
CASSVRQGGTEAFF
TGTGCCAGTAGTGTCCGACAGGGTGGCACTGAAGCTTTCTTT
>NA|TRBV7-8|NA|TRBJ1-1
CASSLFGGEAFF
TGTGCCAGCAGCCTTTTTGGGGGCGAAGCTTTCTTT
>few|TRBV30|NA|TRBJ1-1
CAWNRGRTEAFF
TGTGCCTGGAATCGGGGGAGGACTGAAGCTTTCTTT
>few|TRBV9|NA|TRBJ2-5
CASSVGTVGETQYF
TGTGCCAGCAGCGTAGGGACAGTCGGGGAGACCCAGTACTTC
>few|TRBV11-3|NA|TRBJ2-7
CASSRWGYEQYF
TGTGCCAGCAGCCGGTGGGGTTACGAGCAGTACTTC
>NA|TRBV10-3|NA|TRBJ1-2
CAINSGAYGYTF
TGTGCCATCAACTCCGGGGCCTATGGCTACACCTTC
>few|TRBV4-3|TRBD2|TRBJ2-1
CASSQEFGSGDEQFF
TGCGCCAGCAGCCAAGAATTCGGGAGCGGGGATGAGCAGTTCTTC
>many|TRBV19|TRBD1|TRBJ2-7
CASSMGQSLPYEQYF
TGTGCCAGTAGTATGGGACAGTCTTTACCCTACGAGCAGTACTTC
>NA|TRBV18|TRBD2|TRBJ2-5
CASSWTSSETQYF
TGTGCCAGCTCCTGGACTAGCTCAGAGACCCAGTACTTC
>NA|TRBV18|TRBD2|TRBJ2-7
CASSPGTSGYEQYF
TGTGCCAGCTCACCGGGGACTAGCGGATACGAGCAGTACTTC
>NA|TRBV28|NA|TRBJ1-5
CASSSGGLQSNQPQHF
TGTGCCAGCAGTTCCGGAGGGTTGCAGAGCAATCAGCCCCAGCATTTT
>NA|TRBV5-1|TRBD1|TRBJ2-1
CASSPLTGGAGNEQFF
TGCGCCAGCAGCCCTTTGACAGGGGGCGCAGGGAATGAGCAGTTCTTC
>NA|TRBV19|TRBD1|TRBJ1-5
CASSLDRYGQPQHF
TGTGCCAGTAGCTTGGACAGGTACGGTCAGCCCCAGCATTTT
>NA|TRBV11-3|NA|TRBJ2-7
CASSPPGGTQYF
TGTGCCAGCAGCCCCCCAGGTGGGACGCAGTACTTC
>NA|TRBV7-2|TRBD2|TRBJ2-7
CASSFSGSGANYEQYF
TGTGCCAGCAGTTTTAGCGGTAGCGGGGCGAACTACGAGCAGTACTTC
>NA|TRBV5-1|TRBD2|TRBJ2-6
CASSPRGGLRSGANVLTF
TGCGCCAGCAGCCCACGGGGGGGGCTCCGCTCTGGGGCCAACGTCCTGACTTTC
>few|TRBV13|NA|TRBJ2-2
CASSLRVEAAGELFF
TGTGCCAGCAGCTTAAGGGTCGAGGCGGCCGGGGAGCTGTTTTTT
>NA|TRBV2|TRBD1|TRBJ2-7
CASRDRDVREQYF
TGTGCCAGCAGAGACAGGGATGTTCGGGAGCAGTACTTC
>NA|TRBV19|NA|TRBJ1-4
CASSSGDAVANEKLFF
TGTGCCAGTAGCTCAGGAGATGCTGTGGCTAATGAAAAACTGTTTTTT
>NA|TRBV15|NA|TRBJ2-3
CATSSGLGTDTQYF
TGTGCCACCAGCAGCGGGCTGGGAACAGATACGCAGTATTTT